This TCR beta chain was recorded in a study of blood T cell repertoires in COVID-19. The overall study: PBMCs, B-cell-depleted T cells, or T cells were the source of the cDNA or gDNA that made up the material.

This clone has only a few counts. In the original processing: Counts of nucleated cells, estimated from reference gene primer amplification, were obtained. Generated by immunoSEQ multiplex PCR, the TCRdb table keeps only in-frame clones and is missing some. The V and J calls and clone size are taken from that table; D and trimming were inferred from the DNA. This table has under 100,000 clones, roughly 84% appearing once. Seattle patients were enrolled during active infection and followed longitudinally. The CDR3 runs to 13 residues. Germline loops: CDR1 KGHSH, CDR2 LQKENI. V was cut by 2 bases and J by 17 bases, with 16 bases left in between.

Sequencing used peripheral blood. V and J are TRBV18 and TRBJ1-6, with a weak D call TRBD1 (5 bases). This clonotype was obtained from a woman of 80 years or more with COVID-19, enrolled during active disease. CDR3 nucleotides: TGTGCCAGCTCACCAAGGGGTCGACACTGGGTCCACTTT. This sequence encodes CASSPRGRHWVHF. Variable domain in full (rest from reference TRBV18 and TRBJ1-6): NAGVMQNPRHLVRRRGQEARLRCSPMKGHSHVYWYRQLPEEGLKFMVYLQKENIIDESGMPKERFSAEFPKEGPSILRIQQVVRGDSAAYFCASSPRGRHWVHFGNGTRLTVT.